The clone carrying this T cell receptor beta chain was counted many times. Its specificity is unknown. Trimming removed 0 bases at V and 7 bases at J, with 8 bases between. CDR1 and CDR2 from the germline V gene are SGHDT and YYEEEE. The CDR3 consists of 13 residues. MiXCR was run by TCRdb on the 5' RACE reads, yielding one entry per CDR3 protein. The data show fewer than 550,000 distinct CDR3 sequences, 5.3% seen once. The data derive from a study of CD8 T cells in ankylosing spondylitis. Overall study results and limits: As for the disease-linked clones, they showed a CD8+ phenotype and occurred at relatively low frequencies in peripheral blood. What appeared characteristic of ankylosing spondylitis blood was a TCR beta motif of eight highly homologous variants.

The specimen sequenced was blood, either unsorted or a sorted T cell fraction (not recorded which). This sequence originates from a male donor with ankylosing spondylitis. This chain links TRBV5-6 with TRBJ2-1; D remains unclear. CDR3 sequence: CASSLAVPNEQFF. The DNA for the CDR3 is TGTGCCAGCAGCTTGGCGGTACCAAATGAGCAGTTCTTC.